This T cell receptor beta chain is drawn from a study of T cell responses to AZD1222 COVID-19 vaccine. V was pared by 7 bases and J by 12 bases, with 23 bases between. The germline V gene encodes CDR1 SGHNT and CDR2 YYREEE (reference sequence). CDR3 length equals 13 residues. Study-level findings and limits: Spike-specific TCR depth and breadth grew after two AZD1222 doses. Repertoires were collected only later (after the peak T cell response had occurred).

Details on this clone: Its specificity is unknown.

Data came from immunoSEQ multiplex PCR; TCRdb stores just in-frame clones and leaves some out. The sample consists of over 150,000 clones, around 92% of them appearing once. The source is an adult in good health. The sequencing here drew on peripheral blood, taken on day 0 of AZD1222 vaccination. The genes are TRBV5-4 and TRBJ2-7, with a tentative D call TRBD2 (6 bases). The CDR3 protein is CASSLVEGTERYF. The CDR3 coding sequence is TGTGCCAGCTCGCTAGTGGAGGGAACGGAACGGTACTTC. Based on the CDR3 plus reference TRBV5-4 and TRBJ2-7, the full variable domain is ETGVTQSPTHLIKTRGQQVTLRCSSQSGHNTVSWYQQALGQGPQFIFQYYREEENGRGNFPPRFSGLQFPNYSSELNVNALELDDSALYLCASSLVEGTERYFGPGTRLTVT.